This T cell receptor beta chain was documented in a study of radiation and T cells in renal cell carcinoma. Study-wide background: Nephrectomy followed 15 Gy stereotactic body radiation by 4 weeks.

Germline loops: CDR1 PRHDT, CDR2 FYEKMQ (reference sequence). V trimming: 5 bases; J trimming: 6 bases; junction bases outside the gene matches: 4. The CDR3 sequence is 14 residues long. A note on this clone: What it binds is unknown.

General study results and limits: Top tumor clonotypes rose in blood 2 weeks post-radiation, then contracted.

Time point of the sample: baseline pretreatment blood. The treatment denotes: 15 Gy SBRT to primary tumor, nephrectomy 4 weeks later. The patient's renal cell carcinoma had clear cell pathology. Sequencing was performed with immunoSEQ multiplex PCR; in TCRdb, only in-frame clones are kept and a portion is missing. The data contain about 160,000 clones, 88% of them singletons. This sequence originates from a woman aged 70 to 79 with renal cell carcinoma. The starting material was blood, obtained from a patient whose treatment included radiotherapy and nephrectomy. The gene calls are TRBV13 and TRBJ2-1; TRBD1 aligns across 10 bases. The CDR3 sequence: CASSPRTGGNEQFF. Here the CDR3 DNA reads TGTGCCAGCAGCCCCCGGACAGGGGGCAATGAGCAGTTCTTC.